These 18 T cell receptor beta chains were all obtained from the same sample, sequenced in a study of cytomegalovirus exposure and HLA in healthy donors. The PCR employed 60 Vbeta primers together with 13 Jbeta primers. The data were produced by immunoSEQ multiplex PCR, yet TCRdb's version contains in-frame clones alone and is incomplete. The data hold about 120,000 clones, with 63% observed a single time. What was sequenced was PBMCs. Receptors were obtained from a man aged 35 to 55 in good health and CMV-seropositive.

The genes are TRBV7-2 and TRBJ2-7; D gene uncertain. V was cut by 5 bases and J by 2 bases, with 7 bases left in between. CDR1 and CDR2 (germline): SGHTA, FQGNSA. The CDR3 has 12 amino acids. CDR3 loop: CASSPSAYEQYF. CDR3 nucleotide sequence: TGTGCCAGCAGCCCATCGGCCTACGAGCAGTACTTC.

In nucleotides, the CDR3 is TGTGCCAGCAGCTCCAACAGGGGTCGGGGGAACACTGAAGCTTTCTTT. Protein: CASSSNRGRGNTEAFF. The rearrangement uses TRBV7-3 and TRBJ1-1; 7 nucleotides line up with TRBD1. CDR1 and CDR2 from the germline V gene are SGHTA and FQGTGA. Germline trimming cut 4 bases from V and 1 base from J; bases unmatched to any gene: 9. The CDR3 is made up of 16 amino acids.

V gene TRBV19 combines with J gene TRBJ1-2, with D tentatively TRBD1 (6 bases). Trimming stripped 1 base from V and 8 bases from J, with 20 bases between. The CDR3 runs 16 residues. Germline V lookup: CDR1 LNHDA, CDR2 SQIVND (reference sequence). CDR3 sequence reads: CASSIGSGARDYGYTF. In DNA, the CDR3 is TGTGCCAGTAGTATAGGGTCAGGGGCGCGAGATTACGGCTACACCTTC. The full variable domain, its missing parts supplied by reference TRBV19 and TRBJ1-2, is DGGITQSPKYLFRKEGQNVTLSCEQNLNHDAMYWYRQDPGQGLRLIYYSQIVNDFQKGDIAEGYSVSREKKESFPLTVTSAQKNPTAFYLCASSIGSGARDYGYTFGSGTRLTVV.

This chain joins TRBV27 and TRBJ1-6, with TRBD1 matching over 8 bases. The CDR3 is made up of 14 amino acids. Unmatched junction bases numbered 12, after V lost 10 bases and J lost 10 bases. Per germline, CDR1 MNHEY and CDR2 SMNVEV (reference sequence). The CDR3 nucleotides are TGTGCCACCTCGAAAAACAGGGGGGACTCACCCCTCCACTTT. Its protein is CATSKNRGDSPLHF.

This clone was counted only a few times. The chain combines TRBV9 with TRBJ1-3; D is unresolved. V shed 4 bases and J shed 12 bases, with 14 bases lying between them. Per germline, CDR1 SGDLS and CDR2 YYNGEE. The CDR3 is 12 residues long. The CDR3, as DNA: TGTGCCAGCAGCATCCCCGGAGGGAGCATATATTTT. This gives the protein CASSIPGGSIYF. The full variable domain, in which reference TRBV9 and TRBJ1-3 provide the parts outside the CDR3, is DSGVTQTPKHLITATGQRVTLRCSPRSGDLSVYWYQQSLDQGLQFLIQYYNGEERAKGNILERFSAQQFPDLHSELNLSSLELGDSALYFCASSIPGGSIYFGEGSWLTVV.

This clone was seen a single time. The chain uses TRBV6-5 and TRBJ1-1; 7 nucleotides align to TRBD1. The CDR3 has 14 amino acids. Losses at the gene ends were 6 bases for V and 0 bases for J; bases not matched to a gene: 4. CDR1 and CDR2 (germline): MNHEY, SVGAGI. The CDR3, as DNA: TGTGCCAGCAGAGGGACAGCCATGAACACTGAAGCTTTCTTT. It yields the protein CASRGTAMNTEAFF.

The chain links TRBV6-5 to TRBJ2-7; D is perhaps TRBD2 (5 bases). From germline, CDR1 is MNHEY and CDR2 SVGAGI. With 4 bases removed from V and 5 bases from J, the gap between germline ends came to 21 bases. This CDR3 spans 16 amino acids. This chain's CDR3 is CASSSNSRTGEDEQYF. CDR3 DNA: TGTGCCAGCAGTTCTAATTCTAGGACTGGCGAAGACGAGCAGTACTTC.

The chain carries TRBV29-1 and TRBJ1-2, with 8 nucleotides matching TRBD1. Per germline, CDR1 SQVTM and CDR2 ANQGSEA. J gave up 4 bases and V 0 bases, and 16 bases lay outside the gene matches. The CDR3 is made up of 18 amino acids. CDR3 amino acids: CSVEDWGTGFSLTYGYTF. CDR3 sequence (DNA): TGCAGCGTTGAAGATTGGGGGACAGGTTTCTCACTAACCTATGGCTACACCTTC.

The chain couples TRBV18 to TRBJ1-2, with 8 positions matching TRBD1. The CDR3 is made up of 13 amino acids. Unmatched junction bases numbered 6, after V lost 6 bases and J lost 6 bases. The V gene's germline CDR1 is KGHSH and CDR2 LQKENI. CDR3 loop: CASSLGQGNGYTF. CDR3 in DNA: TGTGCCAGCTCGCTCGGACAGGGCAATGGCTACACCTTC.

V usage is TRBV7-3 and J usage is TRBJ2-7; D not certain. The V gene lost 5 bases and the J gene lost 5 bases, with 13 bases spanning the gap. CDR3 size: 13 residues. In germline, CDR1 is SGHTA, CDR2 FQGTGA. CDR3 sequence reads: CASSPYLSDEQYF. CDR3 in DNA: TGTGCCAGCAGCCCTTATCTATCCGACGAGCAGTACTTC.

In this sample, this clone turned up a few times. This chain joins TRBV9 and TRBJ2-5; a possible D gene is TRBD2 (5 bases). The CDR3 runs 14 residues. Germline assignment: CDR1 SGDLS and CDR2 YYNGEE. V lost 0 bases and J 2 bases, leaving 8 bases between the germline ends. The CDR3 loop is CASSVAPGQETQYF. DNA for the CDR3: TGTGCCAGCAGCGTAGCTCCGGGGCAAGAGACCCAGTACTTC. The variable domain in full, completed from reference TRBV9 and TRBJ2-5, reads DSGVTQTPKHLITATGQRVTLRCSPRSGDLSVYWYQQSLDQGLQFLIQYYNGEERAKGNILERFSAQQFPDLHSELNLSSLELGDSALYFCASSVAPGQETQYFGPGTRLLVL.

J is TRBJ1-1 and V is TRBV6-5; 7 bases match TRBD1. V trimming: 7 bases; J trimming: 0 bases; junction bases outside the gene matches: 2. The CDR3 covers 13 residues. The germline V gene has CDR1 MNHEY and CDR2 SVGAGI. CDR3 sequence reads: CASTGTVNTEAFF. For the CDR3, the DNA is TGTGCCAGCACCGGGACAGTGAACACTGAAGCTTTCTTT.

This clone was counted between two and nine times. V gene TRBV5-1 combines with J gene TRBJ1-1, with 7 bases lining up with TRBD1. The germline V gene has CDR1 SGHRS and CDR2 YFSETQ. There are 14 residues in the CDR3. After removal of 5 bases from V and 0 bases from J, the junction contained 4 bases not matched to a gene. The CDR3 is CASSPTGMNTEAFF. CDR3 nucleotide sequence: TGCGCCAGCAGTCCGACAGGGATGAACACTGAAGCTTTCTTT.

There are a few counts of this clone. The CDR3 region is CASSPQGWVGNIQYF. The CDR3 DNA follows: TGTGCCAGCAGCCCGCAGGGGTGGGTGGGAAACATTCAGTACTTC. The chain couples TRBV7-9 to TRBJ2-4; weak D call: TRBD1 (6 bases). The germline V and J ends were trimmed by 5 bases and 6 bases, with 17 bases remaining between them. Germline V CDR1 and CDR2: SEHNR, FQNEAQ (reference sequence). The CDR3 sequence is 15 residues long.

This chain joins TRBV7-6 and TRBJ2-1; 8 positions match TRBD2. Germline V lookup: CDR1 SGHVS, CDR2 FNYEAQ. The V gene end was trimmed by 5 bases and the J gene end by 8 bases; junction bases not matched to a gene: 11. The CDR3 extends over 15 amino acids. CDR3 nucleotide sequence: TGTGCCAGCAGCGGCCGGCGGGAGGTTGACGATGAGCAGTTCTTC. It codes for CASSGRREVDDEQFF.

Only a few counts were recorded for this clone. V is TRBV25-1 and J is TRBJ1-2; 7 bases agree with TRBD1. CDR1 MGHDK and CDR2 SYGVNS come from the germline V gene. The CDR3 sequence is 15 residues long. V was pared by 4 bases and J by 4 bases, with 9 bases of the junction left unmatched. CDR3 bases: TGTGCCAGCAGTGCCGACAGGGAAGTCGGCTATGGCTACACCTTC. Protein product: CASSADREVGYGYTF.

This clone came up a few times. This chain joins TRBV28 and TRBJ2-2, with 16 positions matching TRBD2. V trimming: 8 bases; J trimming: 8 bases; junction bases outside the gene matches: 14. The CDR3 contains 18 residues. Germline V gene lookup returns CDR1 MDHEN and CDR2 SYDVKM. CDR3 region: CASQRDAGTSGRAGELFF. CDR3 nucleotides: TGTGCCAGCCAAAGGGACGCCGGGACTAGCGGGAGGGCTGGGGAGCTGTTTTTT.

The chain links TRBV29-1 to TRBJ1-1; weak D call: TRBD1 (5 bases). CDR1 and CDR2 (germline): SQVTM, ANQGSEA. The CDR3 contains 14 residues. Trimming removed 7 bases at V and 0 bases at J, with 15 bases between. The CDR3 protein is CSAAAQGMNTEAFF. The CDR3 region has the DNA TGCAGCGCCGCTGCGCAGGGTATGAACACTGAAGCTTTCTTT.